The clone carrying this T cell receptor beta chain occurred once. Trimming left V 8 bases short and J 6 bases short, with 4 bases between. Per germline, CDR1 LNHDA and CDR2 SQIVND (reference sequence). This CDR3 region has 10 residues. Sequencing used immunoSEQ multiplex PCR; TCRdb keeps in-frame clones, though not all of them. The sample includes tens of thousands of clones, 89% of them seen just once. This entry belongs to a study of control samples from healthy donors and cancer patients. V is TRBV19 and J is TRBJ2-2; the D is unclear. The sequence was obtained from a man aged 45-65 years in good health. Sequencing input: blood. CDR3 region: CASGPGELFF. The CDR3 DNA reads TGTGCCAGTGGCCCCGGGGAGCTGTTTTTT.